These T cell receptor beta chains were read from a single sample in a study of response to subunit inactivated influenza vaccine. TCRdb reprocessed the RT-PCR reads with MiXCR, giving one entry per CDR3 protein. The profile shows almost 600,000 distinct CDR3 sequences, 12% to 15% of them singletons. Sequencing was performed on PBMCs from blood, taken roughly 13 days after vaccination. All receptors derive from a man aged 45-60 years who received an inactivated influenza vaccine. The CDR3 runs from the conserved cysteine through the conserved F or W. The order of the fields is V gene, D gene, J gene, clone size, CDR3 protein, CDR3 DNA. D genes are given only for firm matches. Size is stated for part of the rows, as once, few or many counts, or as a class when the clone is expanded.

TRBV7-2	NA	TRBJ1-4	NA	CASRAAGLKEKLFF	TGTGCCAGCAGGGCAGCGGGCCTCAAGGAAAAACTGTTTTTT
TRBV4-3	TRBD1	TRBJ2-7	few	CASSAGTAKSPYEQYF	TGCGCCAGCAGCGCCGGGACAGCCAAGTCGCCATACGAGCAGTACTTC
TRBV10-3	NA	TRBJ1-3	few	CATTRDSGNTIYF	TGTGCCACCACCAGAGACTCTGGAAACACCATATATTTT
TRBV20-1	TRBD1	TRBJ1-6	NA	CSATAGQGLSPLHF	TGCAGTGCTACCGCGGGACAGGGTCTTTCACCCCTCCACTTT
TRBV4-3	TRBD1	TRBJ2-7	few	CASSQPGQGRETSSYEQYF	TGCGCCAGCAGCCAACCCGGACAGGGCAGAGAGACCAGCTCCTACGAGCAGTACTTC
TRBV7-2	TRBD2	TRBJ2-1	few	CASSLGLAGAQTANEQFF	TGTGCCAGCAGCTTAGGGCTAGCGGGGGCCCAAACGGCCAATGAGCAGTTCTTC
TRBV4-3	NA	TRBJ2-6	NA	CASSQEVGSGANVLTF	TGCGCCAGCAGCCAAGAGGTAGGGTCTGGGGCCAACGTCCTGACTTTC
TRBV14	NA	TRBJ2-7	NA	CASSQERYEQYF	TGTGCCAGCAGCCAAGAACGCTACGAGCAGTACTTC
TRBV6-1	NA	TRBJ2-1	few	CASSVLRDRGRFYNEQFF	TGTGCCAGCAGTGTCCTCCGGGACCGGGGCCGGTTCTACAATGAGCAGTTCTTC
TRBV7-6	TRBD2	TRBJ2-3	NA	CASSLAREGLDTQYF	TGTGCCAGCAGCTTAGCGCGGGAGGGCCTAGATACGCAGTATTTT
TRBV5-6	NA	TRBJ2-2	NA	CASSPGHFPTGELFF	TGTGCCAGCAGCCCGGGACATTTCCCGACCGGGGAGCTGTTTTTT
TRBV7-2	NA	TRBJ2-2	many	CASSLGGDTGELFF	TGTGCCAGCAGCTTAGGCGGGGACACCGGGGAGCTGTTTTTT
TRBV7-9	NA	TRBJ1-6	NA	CASSLDSGSGDSPLHF	TGTGCCAGCAGCTTAGATTCCGGGAGCGGGGATTCACCCCTCCACTTT
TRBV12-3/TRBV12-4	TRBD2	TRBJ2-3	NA	CASSLAGLRFTDTQYF	TGTGCCAGCAGTTTAGCGGGACTACGGTTCACAGATACGCAGTATTTT
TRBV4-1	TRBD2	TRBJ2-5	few	CASSHGTSGGPQETQYF	TGCGCCAGCAGCCACGGGACTAGCGGGGGTCCCCAAGAGACCCAGTACTTC
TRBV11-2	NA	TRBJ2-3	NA	CASSSSGGDGGTDTQYF	TGTGCCAGCAGCTCGTCGGGGGGCGATGGTGGCACAGATACGCAGTATTTT
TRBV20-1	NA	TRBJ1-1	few	CSAREGYNTKAFF	TGCAGTGCTAGGGAGGGTTATAACACTAAAGCTTTCTTT
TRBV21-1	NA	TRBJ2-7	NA	CGWRVTYEQYF	TGTGGGTGGAGGGTTACCTACGAGCAGTACTTC
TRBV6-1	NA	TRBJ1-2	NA	CASRERATTLYGYTF	TGTGCCAGCCGGGAACGGGCTACAACCCTCTATGGCTACACCTTC
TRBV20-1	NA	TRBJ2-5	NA	CSAPRGLDQETQYF	TGCAGTGCCCCCAGGGGACTGGACCAAGAGACCCAGTACTTC
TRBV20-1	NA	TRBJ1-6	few	CSATGTRHSPLHF	TGCAGTGCTACCGGGACACGACATTCACCCCTCCACTTT
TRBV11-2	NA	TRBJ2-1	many	CASSLDRGYYDEQFF	TGTGCCAGCAGCTTAGATAGGGGTTATTACGATGAGCAGTTCTTC
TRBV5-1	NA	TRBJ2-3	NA	CASSSRTGVADTQYF	TGCGCCAGCAGCTCTAGGACGGGAGTTGCAGATACGCAGTATTTT
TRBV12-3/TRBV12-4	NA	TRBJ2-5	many	CASSLTRRETQYF	TGTGCCAGCAGTTTAACACGGCGGGAGACCCAGTACTTC
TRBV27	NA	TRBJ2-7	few	CASSPGTRSTYEQYF	TGTGCCAGCAGTCCCGGGACACGGTCGACCTACGAGCAGTACTTC
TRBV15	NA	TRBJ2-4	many	CATSRGLTPGGKNIQYF	TGTGCCACCAGCAGAGGACTGACCCCCGGAGGAAAAAACATTCAGTACTTC
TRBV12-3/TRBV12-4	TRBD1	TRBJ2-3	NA	CANKQGDTQYF	TGTGCCAACAAACAGGGGGATACGCAGTATTTT
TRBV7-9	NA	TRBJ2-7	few	CASSESTGSSYEQYF	TGTGCCAGCAGCGAGTCCACAGGGAGCTCCTACGAGCAGTACTTC
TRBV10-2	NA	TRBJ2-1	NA	CASSVQSSSNEQFF	TGCGCCAGCAGTGTACAGTCTTCTAGCAATGAGCAGTTCTTC
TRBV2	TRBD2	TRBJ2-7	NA	CASSERSSGGFF	TGTGCCAGCAGTGAGAGGTCTAGCGGGGGCTTCTTC
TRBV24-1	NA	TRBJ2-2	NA	CATSGQGPAGELFF	TGTGCCACCAGTGGCCAGGGCCCGGCCGGGGAGCTGTTTTTT
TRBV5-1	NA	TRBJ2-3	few	CASRPGGVDTQYF	TGCGCCAGCAGGCCGGGCGGGGTGGATACGCAGTATTTT
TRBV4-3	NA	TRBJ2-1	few	CASSPSTFGKEDEQFF	TGCGCCAGCAGCCCTTCTACCTTCGGAAAGGAGGATGAGCAGTTCTTC
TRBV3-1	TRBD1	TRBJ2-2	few	CASSPTGGNTGELFF	TGTGCCAGCAGCCCAACAGGGGGGAACACCGGGGAGCTGTTTTTT
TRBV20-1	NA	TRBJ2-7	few	CSATGTVPYEQYF	TGCAGTGCTACCGGGACTGTACCGTACGAGCAGTACTTC
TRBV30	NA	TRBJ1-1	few	CAWSVLGARGRTEAFF	TGTGCCTGGAGTGTATTAGGTGCCAGGGGACGGACTGAAGCTTTCTTT
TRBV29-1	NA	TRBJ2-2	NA	CSTPGGYTGELFF	TGCAGCACGCCGGGTGGTTACACCGGGGAGCTGTTTTTT
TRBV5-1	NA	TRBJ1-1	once	CASSPDTNTEAFF	TGCGCCAGCAGCCCGGACACGAACACTGAAGCTTTCTTT
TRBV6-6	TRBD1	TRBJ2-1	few	CASSYGIGQGQFF	TGTGCCAGCAGTTACGGTATAGGACAGGGGCAGTTCTTC
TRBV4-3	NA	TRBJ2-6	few	CASSPTPSGANVLTF	TGCGCCAGCAGTCCAACCCCCTCTGGGGCCAACGTCCTGACTTTC
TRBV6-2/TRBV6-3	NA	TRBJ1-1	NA	CASRPWDRRSENTEAFF	TGTGCCAGCAGACCCTGGGATCGGAGGAGTGAGAACACTGAAGCTTTCTTT
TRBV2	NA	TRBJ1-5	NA	CASSAPSPTPSNQPQHF	TGTGCCAGCAGCGCTCCATCCCCTACTCCCTCGAATCAGCCCCAGCATTTT
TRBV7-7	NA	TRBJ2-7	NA	CATRGYEQYF	TGTGCCACTAGGGGGTACGAGCAGTACTTC
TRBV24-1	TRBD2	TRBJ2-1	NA	CATSDWTSGDNEQFF	TGTGCCACCAGTGACTGGACTAGCGGGGACAATGAGCAGTTCTTC
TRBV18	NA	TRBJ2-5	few	CASSPGASQETQYF	TGTGCCAGCTCACCTGGCGCGTCGCAAGAGACCCAGTACTTC
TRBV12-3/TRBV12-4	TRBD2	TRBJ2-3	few	CASRSASGRGGDTQYF	TGTGCCAGCAGGTCCGCTAGCGGGAGGGGAGGAGATACGCAGTATTTT
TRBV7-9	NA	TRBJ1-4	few	CASSSGTFRGEKLFF	TGTGCCAGCAGCTCCGGGACCTTTAGAGGCGAAAAACTGTTTTTT
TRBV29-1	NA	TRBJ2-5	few	CSVERLGYRYQETQYF	TGCAGCGTTGAAAGACTCGGCTATCGGTACCAAGAGACCCAGTACTTC